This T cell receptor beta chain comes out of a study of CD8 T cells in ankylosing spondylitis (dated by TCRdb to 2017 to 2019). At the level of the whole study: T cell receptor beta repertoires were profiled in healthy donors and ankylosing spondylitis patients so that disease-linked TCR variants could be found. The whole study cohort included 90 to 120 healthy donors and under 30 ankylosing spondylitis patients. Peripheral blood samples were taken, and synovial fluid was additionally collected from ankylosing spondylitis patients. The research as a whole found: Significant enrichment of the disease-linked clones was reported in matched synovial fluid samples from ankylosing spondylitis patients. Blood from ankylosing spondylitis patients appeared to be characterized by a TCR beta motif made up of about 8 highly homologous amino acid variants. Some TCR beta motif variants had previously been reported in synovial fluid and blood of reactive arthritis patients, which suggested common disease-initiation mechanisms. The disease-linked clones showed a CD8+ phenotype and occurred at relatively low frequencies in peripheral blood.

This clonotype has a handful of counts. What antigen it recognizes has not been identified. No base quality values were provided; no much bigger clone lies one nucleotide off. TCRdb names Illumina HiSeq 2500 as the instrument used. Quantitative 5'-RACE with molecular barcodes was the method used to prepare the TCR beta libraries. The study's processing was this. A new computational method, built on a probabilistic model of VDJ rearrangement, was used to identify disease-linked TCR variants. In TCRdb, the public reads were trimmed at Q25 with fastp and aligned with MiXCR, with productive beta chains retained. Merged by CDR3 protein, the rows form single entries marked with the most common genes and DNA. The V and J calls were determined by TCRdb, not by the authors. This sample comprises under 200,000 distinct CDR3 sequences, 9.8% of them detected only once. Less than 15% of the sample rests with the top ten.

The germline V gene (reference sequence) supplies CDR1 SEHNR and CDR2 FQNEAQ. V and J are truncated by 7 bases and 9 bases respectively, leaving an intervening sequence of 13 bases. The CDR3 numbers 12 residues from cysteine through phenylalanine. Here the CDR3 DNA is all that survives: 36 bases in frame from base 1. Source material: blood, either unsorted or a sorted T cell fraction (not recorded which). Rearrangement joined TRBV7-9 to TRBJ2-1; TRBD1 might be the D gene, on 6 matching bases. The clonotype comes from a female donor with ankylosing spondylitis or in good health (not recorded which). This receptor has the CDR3 CASITGSAEQFF. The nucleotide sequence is TGTGCCAGCATTACAGGGTCCGCTGAGCAGTTCTTC.